The TCR beta chain under discussion was sequenced for a study of cytotoxic CD8 clonotypes in ibrutinib-treated CLL. Overall study findings and caveats: The times at which samples were taken varied between sustained-remission and progressing patients.

With regard to this clone: Antigen specificity is unknown.

The V and J ends lost 4 bases and 12 bases respectively, with 16 bases between them. The CDR3 has 13 amino acids. The germline gives CDR1 WNHNN, CDR2 SYGVQD (reference sequence). Repertoires were generated with immunoSEQ multiplex PCR, while TCRdb's copy carries only in-frame clones and drops some. This table holds tens of thousands of clones, 60% to 80% found once. Sequencing used PBMCs, obtained after 12 months of ibrutinib treatment. The clonotype originates from a human donor with chronic lymphocytic leukemia. This chain joins TRBV10-1 and TRBJ2-1; D unresolved. This chain's CDR3 is CASSASRPHGQFF. The CDR3 region has the DNA TGCGCCAGCAGTGCATCCAGGCCTCATGGGCAGTTCTTC.